What follows describes a single T cell receptor beta chain. Hyperthyroidism of Graves' type that showed no ophthalmopathy progression within 18 months was stable. A patient was excluded if there was uncontrolled infection, other autoimmune disease, pregnancy or lactation. This specimen comes from a study of T cells in Graves' hyperthyroidism and ophthalmopathy. TCR beta CDR3 region amplification was performed from RNA transcripts. Using the HTBI primer set, a first-round RT-PCR was run on the TCR CDR3. A single record per CDR3 protein comes from TCRdb applying MiXCR to the multiplex PCR reads. This repertoire shows around 800,000 distinct CDR3 sequences, roughly 37% found once; its top ten account for 7% to 10%. The sample comprised blood. This TCR derives from a young man with Graves' hyperthyroidism.

CDR3 bases: TGTGCCACCAGTGATTATGGTGGCTACACCTTC. Amino acid sequence: CATSDYGGYTF. The V gene is TRBV24-1, the J gene TRBJ1-2; D gene unclear. Germline CDR1 reads KGHDR; CDR2 reads SFDVKD. V shed 2 bases and J shed 7 bases, with 4 bases lying between them. The CDR3 has 11 residues.